This TCR beta chain was sequenced during a study of blood T cell repertoires in COVID-19. Study summary: Both acute and convalescent COVID-19 samples were obtained from the United States, Italy and Spain.

Enrollees, about 18 to 95 years old, lived in 24 US areas. Clinical history as reported by participants underpinned cohort assignment. The junction had 8 bases not matched to a gene; V was cut back by 7 bases and J by 3 bases. The CDR3 has 14 residues. Per germline, CDR1 WNHNN and CDR2 SYGVQD (reference sequence). Source study methods: Estimates of nucleated cell counts were drawn from the amplification of reference gene primers. Profiled with immunoSEQ multiplex PCR; TCRdb holds only in-frame clones, not every one. For V, J and clone size, that table is used; D and trimming come from the DNA. This sample yields about 200,000 clones, of which 65% to 90% are seen a single time; more than 4.5% belongs to the top ten.

Input material: PBMCs or T cells enriched from blood (not recorded which). This TCR derives from a woman aged 55-75 years with acute COVID-19. The chain couples TRBV10-1 to TRBJ1-2; 7 nucleotides line up with TRBD1. The chain's CDR3 is CASKVEGADYGYTF. The CDR3 coding sequence is TGCGCCAGCAAGGTTGAGGGGGCTGACTATGGCTACACCTTC.